Reported below is one TCR beta chain. The target of this receptor is not known. No per-base quality is available; no much larger clone lies one base away. This sample was taken from a study of blood T cells in healthy people across ages (dated by TCRdb to about 2015). Turning to the overall study: In model experiments, template switching captured roughly one uniquely barcoded TCR beta cDNA molecule for every two T cells. To avoid experimental bias, donors of different ages were spread randomly across the sequencing lanes. Age-related changes in TCR beta repertoire diversity were measured in the study by deep sequencing normalized with unique cDNA molecular identifiers. The study analyzed two additional independent replicas of 1 million unique cDNA reads from the same blood draw for two donors, one aged 18 to 30 and one aged 80 or older. The donors were divided into four age groups: young (average roughly 15 years), middle-aged (around 37), aged (62) and long-lived (roughly 88). Here is what the overall study found, with its caveats: Observed TCR beta diversity correlated strongly with the percentage of naive T cells measured by flow cytometry. Estimates of total diversity from one million sequenced T cells were regarded as lower bounds and underestimates. The CMV infection status of donors was not known, potentially confounding age-related changes in expanded clonotypes. As age increased, observed TCR beta diversity per million T cells dropped in a roughly linear way, and a significant reduction was already evident by age roughly 40. Bulk unsorted PBMC profiling prevented conclusive comparison of naive and antigen-experienced compartments. Compared with the aged group, the long-lived group had more naive CD4+ T cells, fewer expanded clones and increased TCR diversity, a pattern suggesting age selection.

Library construction relied on 5' RACE. These reads were obtained on an Illumina HiSeq 2500. A second about 7 to 11 cycle PCR used a sample-barcoded 5' primer and a J-beta primer mix. A unique molecular identifier was introduced onto each TCR beta cDNA molecule by a template-switch 5' adaptor carrying 12 random nucleotides. At least 3 million CDR3-containing paired-end reads were obtained from each sample. The Mint cDNA synthesis kit, primed by a TRBC-specific oligonucleotide, was used to synthesize first-strand cDNA from all RNA. Following uracil-DNA glycosylase treatment, a first 18-cycle PCR with universal primers M1SS and BC2_uni_R was performed on all cDNA. On the study's bioinformatics: Normalization of each sample was performed by random selection of 1 million high-quality reads, each carrying a distinct molecular identifier. Reads with shared molecular identifiers were discarded instead of being binned into consensus sequences. MiTCR, run with a Q25 quality threshold and the strictest error-elimination algorithm, handled CDR3 identification, clonotype clustering and error correction. A nonparametric unseen species model with Euler transformation was used to estimate lower-bound total TCR beta diversity. The public reads were reanalyzed by TCRdb: fastp trimming at Q25, MiXCR alignment, in-frame beta chains only. Identical CDR3 proteins give one entry, which carries the most common genes and DNA. V and J calls and clone size were set by TCRdb, not the authors. Across this sample there are about 830,000 distinct CDR3 sequences, with 62% seen only once. The biggest ten clones account for 25% to 35% of the sample.

The donors were roughly 38 Caucasian individuals from Russia, aged roughly 6 to 90 years, who were systemically healthy. Each donor gave ten milliliters of peripheral blood, drawn into EDTA-treated Vacutainer tubes. Ficoll-Paque density-gradient centrifugation was used to isolate PBMCs, with at least 6.5 million per sample. Trizol reagent was used to extract total RNA from the PBMCs, yielding at least 6 micrograms per sample. The percentages of naive CD45RAhigh/CD27high T cells were determined by flow cytometry on a PBMC aliquot from every donor. The sample comprised blood. The sequence was obtained from a young man in good health.

Here the CDR3 is given as CASSQDFGQAYNEQFF. The nucleotides read TGTGCCAGCAGCCAAGATTTTGGTCAGGCTTACAATGAGCAGTTCTTC. The V and J genes are TRBV4-2 and TRBJ2-1; the D gene cannot be named for sure. V is shortened by 0 bases, J by 4 bases, and the region joining them spans 13 bases. Reading the germline V gene gives CDR1 LGHNA and CDR2 YNFKEQ. From the cysteine up to the phenylalanine, the CDR3 has a length of 16 residues. Just CDR3 DNA is preserved here, 48 bases in frame from base 1.